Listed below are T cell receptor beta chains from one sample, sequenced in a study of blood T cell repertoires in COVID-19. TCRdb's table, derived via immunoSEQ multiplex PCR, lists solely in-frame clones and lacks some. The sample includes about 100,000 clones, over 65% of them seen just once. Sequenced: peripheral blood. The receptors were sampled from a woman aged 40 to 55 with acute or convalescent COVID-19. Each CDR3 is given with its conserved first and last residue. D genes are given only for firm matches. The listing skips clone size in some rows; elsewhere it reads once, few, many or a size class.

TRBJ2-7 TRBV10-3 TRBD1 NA CAITWDRSSYEQYF TGTGCCATCACATGGGACAGGAGCTCCTACGAGCAGTACTTC
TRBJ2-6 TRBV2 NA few CASSEETGSGANVLTF TGTGCCAGCAGCGAGGAGACAGGTTCTGGGGCCAACGTCCTGACTTTC
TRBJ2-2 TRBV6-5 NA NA CASNLQGNTGELFF TGTGCCAGCAACCTACAGGGTAACACCGGGGAGCTGTTTTTT
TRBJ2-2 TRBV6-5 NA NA CASMTGVTGELFF TGTGCCAGCATGACGGGGGTCACCGGGGAGCTGTTTTTT
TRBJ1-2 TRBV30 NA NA CASGGETILRYTF TGTGCTAGCGGGGGGGAAACAATCTTACGCTACACCTTC
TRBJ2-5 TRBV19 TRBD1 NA CASSNGQGWTETQYF TGTGCCAGTAGTAACGGACAGGGCTGGACGGAGACCCAGTACTTC
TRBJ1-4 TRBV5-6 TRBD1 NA CASSKTGTGGEKLFF TGTGCCAGCAGCAAAACCGGGACAGGGGGTGAAAAACTGTTTTTT
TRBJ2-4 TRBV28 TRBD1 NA CASRPTGALKNIQYF TGTGCCAGCAGACCCACAGGGGCGCTCAAAAACATTCAGTACTTC
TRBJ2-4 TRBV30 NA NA CAWSGLDTNIQYF TGTGCCTGGAGTGGGTTGGACACTAACATTCAGTACTTC
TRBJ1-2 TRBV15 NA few CATSREAGGAYGYTF TGTGCCACCAGCAGAGAAGCGGGGGGCGCATATGGCTACACCTTC
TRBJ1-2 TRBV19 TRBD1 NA CASSIEGQGYGYTF TGTGCCAGTAGTATAGAGGGACAGGGCTATGGCTACACCTTC
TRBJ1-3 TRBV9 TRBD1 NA CASSAAGTGAPSGNTIYF TGTGCCAGCAGCGCCGCCGGGACAGGGGCCCCCTCTGGAAACACCATATATTTT
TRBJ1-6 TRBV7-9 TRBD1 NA CASSLSRGLLNSPLHF TGTGCCAGCAGCTTAAGCAGGGGGCTGCTGAATTCACCCCTCCACTTT
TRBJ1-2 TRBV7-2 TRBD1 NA CASSLRSGGSRGYTF TGTGCCAGCAGCTTACGTTCAGGGGGCTCGAGGGGCTACACCTTC
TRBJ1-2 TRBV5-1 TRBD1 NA CASSRGQGVGGYTF TGCGCCAGCAGCCGAGGACAGGGGGTGGGTGGCTACACCTTC
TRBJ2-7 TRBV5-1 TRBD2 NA CASRIAGGYEQYF TGCGCCAGCAGGATAGCGGGGGGCTACGAGCAGTACTTC
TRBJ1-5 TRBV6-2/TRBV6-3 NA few CASSAPGENQPQHF TGTGCCAGCAGTGCCCCGGGGGAGAATCAGCCCCAGCATTTT
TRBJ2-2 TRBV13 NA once CASNPLGPTNTGELFF TGTGCCAGCAACCCCCTCGGTCCCACTAACACCGGGGAGCTGTTTTTT
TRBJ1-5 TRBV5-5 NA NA CASSLGGGGPQPQHF TGTGCCAGCAGCTTGGGGGGTGGAGGGCCTCAGCCCCAGCATTTT
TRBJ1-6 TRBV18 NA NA CASSPLGTTGIDSPLHF TGTGCCAGCTCACCACTAGGTACCACAGGGATTGATTCACCCCTCCACTTT
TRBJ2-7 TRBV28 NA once CASRDIRYEQYF TGTGCCAGCAGGGACATACGCTACGAGCAGTACTTC
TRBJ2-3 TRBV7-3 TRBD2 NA CASSVYYSGGAADTQYF TGTGCCAGCAGCGTCTACTATAGCGGGGGGGCGGCAGATACGCAGTATTTT
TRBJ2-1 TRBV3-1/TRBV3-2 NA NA CASSQAGLTNEQFF TGTGCCAGCAGCCAGGCGGGACTCACCAATGAGCAGTTCTTC
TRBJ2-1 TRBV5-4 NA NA CASSLGGGASYNEQFF TGTGCCAGCAGCTTGGGTGGAGGGGCCTCCTACAATGAGCAGTTCTTC
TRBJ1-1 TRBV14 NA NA CASSQSRPSNTEAFF TGTGCCAGCAGCCAGTCTAGGCCGTCGAACACTGAAGCTTTCTTT
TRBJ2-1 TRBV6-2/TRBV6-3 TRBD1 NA CASSPQGDGTGLQFF TGTGCCAGCAGCCCTCAGGGGGACGGGACAGGATTACAGTTCTTC
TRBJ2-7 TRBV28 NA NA CASSFVGGPSYEQYF TGTGCCAGCAGTTTTGTGGGGGGGCCCTCCTACGAGCAGTACTTC
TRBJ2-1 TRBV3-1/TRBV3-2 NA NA CASSQESPRSIEQFF TGTGCCAGCAGCCAAGAATCCCCCCGGTCCATTGAGCAGTTCTTC
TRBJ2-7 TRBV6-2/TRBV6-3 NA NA CASSSLGTLSYEQYF TGTGCCAGCAGTTCCCTGGGGACACTCTCCTACGAGCAGTACTTC
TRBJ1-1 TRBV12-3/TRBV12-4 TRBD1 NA CASGTANTEAFF TGTGCCAGCGGGACAGCCAACACTGAAGCTTTCTTT
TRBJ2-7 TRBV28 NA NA CASSSPPGRRNEQYF TGTGCCAGCAGTTCGCCGCCGGGTCGCCGGAACGAGCAGTACTTC
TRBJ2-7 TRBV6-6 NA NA CASSYGRVSYEQYF TGTGCCAGCAGTTACGGTCGGGTCTCCTACGAGCAGTACTTC
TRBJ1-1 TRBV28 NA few CASSPSRGARTEAFF TGTGCCAGCAGCCCGAGCCGGGGGGCTAGGACTGAAGCTTTCTTT
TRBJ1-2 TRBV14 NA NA CASSQGRNYGYTF TGTGCCAGCAGCCAAGGTCGGAACTATGGCTACACCTTC
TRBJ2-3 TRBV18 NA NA CASSRAGTDTQYF TGTGCCAGCTCACGGGCGGGGACAGATACGCAGTATTTT
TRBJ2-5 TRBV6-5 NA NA CASTRLRQETQYF TGTGCCAGCACTCGACTACGACAAGAGACCCAGTACTTC
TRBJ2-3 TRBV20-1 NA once CSARFSDTQYF TGCAGTGCTAGATTTTCGGATACGCAGTATTTT